This entry lists 7 T cell receptor beta chains sequenced from one sample in a study of T cell repertoires in cytomegalovirus infection. TCRdb passed the reads through MiXCR, listing each CDR3 protein once. This table has around 530,000 distinct CDR3 sequences, about a quarter appearing once. Input material: PBMCs. The receptors were sampled from a human donor in good health (CMV status not recorded). Some clones in this sample may be carry-over from other donors' samples.

V is TRBV10-3 and J is TRBJ2-5; no clear D gene. The CDR3 has 15 amino acids. The germline V and J ends were trimmed by 10 bases and 0 bases, with 18 bases remaining between them. CDR1 is ENHRY, CDR2 SYGVKD, per germline. The CDR3 nucleotides read TGTGCCAAGATGTGGGATAACATATACCAAGAGACCCAGTACTTC. Translation: CAKMWDNIYQETQYF.

A few counts support this clonotype. The V and J genes are TRBV7-2 and TRBJ2-7; 7 positions match TRBD2. This CDR3 has 15 residues. The germline V gene encodes CDR1 SGHTA and CDR2 FQGNSA. Unmatched junction bases numbered 9, after V lost 5 bases and J lost 2 bases. CDR3 loop: CASSDGLETTYEQYF. The CDR3 region has the DNA TGTGCCAGCAGCGACGGACTAGAGACCACCTACGAGCAGTACTTC. Using reference TRBV7-2 and TRBJ2-7 for the parts outside the CDR3, the full variable domain is GAGVSQSPSNKVTEKGKDVELRCDPISGHTALYWYRQSLGQGLEFLIYFQGNSAPDKSGLPSDRFSAERTGGSVSTLTIQRTQQEDSAVYLCASSDGLETTYEQYFGPGTRLTVT.

This rearrangement joins TRBV12-3 or TRBV12-4 to TRBJ2-3, with 10 bases that match TRBD2. Losses at the gene ends were 4 bases for V and 1 base for J; bases not matched to a gene: 5. The CDR3 has 16 amino acids. CDR3 amino acids: CASSSRGTSGTDTQYF. CDR3 coding DNA: TGTGCCAGCAGTTCCAGGGGGACTAGCGGCACAGATACGCAGTATTTT.

The chain carries TRBV28 and TRBJ2-1, with D possibly being TRBD1 or TRBD2 (6 bases each). From germline, CDR1 is MDHEN and CDR2 SYDVKM. The germline V and J ends were trimmed by 6 bases and 15 bases, with 18 bases remaining between them. The CDR3 sequence is 12 residues long. CDR3 nucleotides: TGTGCCAGCAGCCAATCTCGGGGGCTAGCGTTCTTC. It codes for CASSQSRGLAFF.

This clonotype was counted ten times or more. The rearrangement links TRBV7-6 to TRBJ2-2; D gene ambiguous. The CDR3 spans 13 residues. V lost 3 bases, J lost 1 base, and 3 bases lay in between. Germline CDR1 is SGHVS and CDR2 is FNYEAQ. CDR3 coding DNA: TGTGCCAGCAGCTTCGGGAACACCGGGGAGCTGTTTTTT. Translated, it gives CASSFGNTGELFF.

This chain links TRBV19 with TRBJ2-1; 10 positions agree with TRBD2. Trimming cost V 6 bases and J 4 bases; bases outside gene matches: 12. The CDR3 is made up of 17 amino acids. Germline CDR1 is LNHDA and CDR2 is SQIVND (reference sequence). CDR3 sequence: CASSPWLQREGYNEQFF. The CDR3 DNA follows: TGTGCCAGTAGCCCCTGGTTACAGCGGGAGGGTTACAATGAGCAGTTCTTC. The full variable domain, its missing parts supplied by reference TRBV19 and TRBJ2-1, is DGGITQSPKYLFRKEGQNVTLSCEQNLNHDAMYWYRQDPGQGLRLIYYSQIVNDFQKGDIAEGYSVSREKKESFPLTVTSAQKNPTAFYLCASSPWLQREGYNEQFFGPGTRLTVL.

V is TRBV27 and J is TRBJ1-4; D not certain. Trimming removed 2 bases from V and 5 bases from J, with 9 bases in between. The CDR3 length is 14 residues. Germline CDR1 is MNHEY and CDR2 is SMNVEV (reference sequence). The CDR3 region is CASSLTEENEKLFF. CDR3 sequence (DNA): TGTGCCAGCAGTTTAACAGAGGAAAATGAAAAACTGTTTTTT.